This entry concerns a single T cell receptor beta chain. No antigen is known for it. Base qualities are not provided; no much larger clone lies one nucleotide away. Systemically healthy Caucasian individuals from Russia, some 36 in total and aged roughly 6 to 95 years, were included as donors. Each donor gave roughly 11 milliliters of peripheral blood, drawn into EDTA-treated Vacutainer tubes. PBMCs were isolated by Ficoll-Paque density-gradient centrifugation, with at least 6 million obtained per sample. Total RNA was extracted from PBMCs with Trizol reagent, with at least 5.5 micrograms obtained per sample. The percentages of naive CD45RAhigh/CD27high T cells were determined by flow cytometry on a PBMC aliquot from every donor. The data were obtained in a study of blood T cells in healthy people across ages (dated by TCRdb to the mid-2010s). In terms of the full investigation: In model experiments, roughly one uniquely barcoded TCR beta cDNA molecule per two T cells was captured by template switching. To avoid experimental bias, donors of different ages were distributed randomly across sequencing lanes. Donors were grouped into four age groups: young (average approximately 16 years), middle-aged (roughly 37), aged (roughly 62) and long-lived (about 90). Using deep sequencing normalized with unique cDNA molecular identifiers, the study measured how TCR beta repertoire diversity changes with age. The study analyzed two additional independent replicas of 1 million unique cDNA reads from the same blood draw for two donors, one aged 18 to 29 and one aged 80 or older. Findings and caveats that apply to the study as a whole: Estimates of total diversity based on one million sequenced T cells were considered lower bounds and underestimates. As age increased, observed TCR beta diversity per million T cells dropped in a roughly linear way, and a significant reduction was already evident by age roughly 36. Observed TCR beta diversity correlated strongly with the percentage of naive T cells measured by flow cytometry. Conclusive comparison of naive and antigen-experienced compartments was prevented by the profiling of bulk unsorted PBMCs. Compared with the aged group, the long-lived group had more naive CD4+ T cells, fewer expanded clones and increased TCR diversity, a pattern suggesting age selection. The CMV infection status of donors was not known, potentially confounding age-related changes in expanded clonotypes.

The library was produced with 5' RACE. TCRdb shows the sequencer as Illumina HiSeq 2500. A second roughly 6 to 11 cycle PCR used a sample-barcoded 5' primer and a J-beta primer mix. A unique molecular identifier was introduced onto each TCR beta cDNA molecule by a template-switch 5' adaptor carrying 12 random nucleotides. Each sample yielded at least 2.5 million CDR3-containing paired-end reads. The Mint cDNA synthesis kit, primed by a TRBC-specific oligonucleotide, was used to synthesize first-strand cDNA from all RNA. Following uracil-DNA glycosylase treatment, a first 18-cycle PCR with universal primers M1SS and BC2_uni_R was performed on all cDNA. As for how the authors treated the data: For normalization, 1 million high-quality reads, each with a distinct molecular identifier, were randomly selected from each sample. Reads sharing molecular identifiers were discarded rather than binned into consensus sequences. MiTCR, with a Q25 quality threshold and the strictest error-elimination algorithm, was used for CDR3 identification, clonotype clustering and error correction. A nonparametric unseen species model using Euler transformation provided a lower-bound estimate of total TCR beta diversity. In TCRdb, the public reads were trimmed at Q25 with fastp and aligned with MiXCR, with productive beta chains retained. Records with the same CDR3 protein are collapsed into one entry carrying the most frequent genes and DNA. V and J calls and clone size were set by TCRdb, not the authors. The sample table holds under 2,000,000 distinct CDR3 sequences, of which roughly 50% were seen once. Jointly, the top ten make up roughly 2.1% of the sample.

The CDR3 numbers 13 residues from cysteine through phenylalanine. Only CDR3 DNA is held: 39 bases, read in frame from base 1. Sequences MNHEY (CDR1) and SVGAGI (CDR2) are obtained from the germline V gene. The junction carries 8 bases between V and J, which are trimmed by 2 bases and 6 bases respectively. The sequencing input was blood. The chain was built from TRBV6-5 and TRBJ2-4; the D segment could be TRBD1, given 6 matching bases. This TCR was recovered from a woman aged 40 to 50 in good health. The CDR3 protein is CASSYDRLNIQYF. The nucleotides are TGTGCCAGCAGTTACGACAGGTTAAACATTCAGTACTTC.